This TCR beta chain was found in a study of beta chain features in type 1 diabetes. In the study overall: The study examined around 99,000,000 sorted cells across all samples. Study outcomes and limitations: Moderately but significantly shorter TCRB CDR3s were found in Type 1 diabetes patients in all four CD4+ subsets. It was among patients, rather than healthy donors, that naive, central memory and Treg TCRB repertoires appeared more similar.

To note about this clone: The antigen is undetermined.

cDNA synthesis used the whole RNA isolate, giving expressed TCRB sequences. Sequencing was performed with immunoSEQ multiplex PCR; in TCRdb, only in-frame clones are kept and a portion is missing. The sample holds a few hundred thousand clones, roughly a quarter seen once. This CDR3 is 12 amino acids long. The V gene's germline CDR1 is SQVTM and CDR2 ANQGSEA. V lost 7 bases and J lost 5; bases outside the gene matches: 6. The receptor comes from a woman aged 25-40 years with type 1 diabetes. The specimen sequenced was naive CD4+ T cells from blood. V is TRBV29-1 and J is TRBJ2-5; 8 bases match TRBD1. In DNA form, the CDR3 reads TGCAGCGCCCTGAGGGACAGGGAGACCCAGTACTTC. This encodes CSALRDRETQYF.